This is a list of T cell receptor beta chains from one sample in a study of T cell changes during pregnancy in multiple sclerosis. The assay was immunoSEQ multiplex PCR, and TCRdb's table has in-frame clones only and misses some. The table shows approximately 89,000 clones, with approximately 94% occurring only once. Sequencing used peripheral blood, obtained in the third trimester of pregnancy. These receptors came from a female donor with multiple sclerosis, enrolled in a pregnancy study. Each CDR3 is given with its conserved first and last residue. The D gene is left open where the match is weak. Rows may omit the clone size; those that give it use once, few, many or a size class.

D: NA
J: TRBJ2-1
size: NA
V: TRBV7-8
DNA: TGTGCCAGCAGCGCGCCAGAGGGTGCCTACAATGAGCAGTTCTTC
CDR3: CASSAPEGAYNEQFF

D: NA
J: TRBJ2-6
size: NA
V: TRBV4-1
DNA: TGCGCCAGCAGCCAAGCCACAGGGTCTGGGGCCAACGTCCTGACTTTC
CDR3: CASSQATGSGANVLTF

D: NA
J: TRBJ1-2
size: NA
V: TRBV5-5
DNA: TGTGCCAGCAGCGGCCCGTTTTCAGGGAGGACTAACTATGGCTACACCTTC
CDR3: CASSGPFSGRTNYGYTF

D: NA
J: TRBJ1-1
size: NA
V: TRBV2
DNA: TGTGCCAGCAGCTTCCAGGGTCTCTACACTGAAGCTTTCTTT
CDR3: CASSFQGLYTEAFF

D: NA
J: TRBJ1-1
size: NA
V: TRBV4-1
DNA: TGCGCCAGCAGCCAAGAAACCGCGGCAGTGGGGGGCACTGAAGCTTTCTTT
CDR3: CASSQETAAVGGTEAFF

D: NA
J: TRBJ1-4
size: NA
V: TRBV6-1
DNA: TGTGCCAGCAGTGTCCCCGGAAGGCTAGCCGGTGAAAAACTGTTTTTT
CDR3: CASSVPGRLAGEKLFF

D: NA
J: TRBJ1-3
size: NA
V: TRBV5-1
DNA: TGCGCCAGCAGCTTGGTGGGGGGTTTGTCTGGAAACACCATATATTTT
CDR3: CASSLVGGLSGNTIYF

D: TRBD1
J: TRBJ2-1
size: NA
V: TRBV7-3
DNA: TGTGCCAGCAGCCCCACCGGGACAGGGGTCCCCTACAATGAGCAGTTCTTC
CDR3: CASSPTGTGVPYNEQFF

D: TRBD1
J: TRBJ1-6
size: NA
V: TRBV11-2
DNA: TGTGCCAGCAGCCCCGGACAGGGAGGATCACCCCTCCACTTT
CDR3: CASSPGQGGSPLHF

D: NA
J: TRBJ2-4
size: NA
V: TRBV6-1
DNA: TGTGCCAGCAGTGAAGCCGGCAGAGACTATTTAGCCAAAAACATTCAGTACTTC
CDR3: CASSEAGRDYLAKNIQYF

D: TRBD1
J: TRBJ1-2
size: NA
V: TRBV6-1
DNA: TGTGCCAGCAGCCGAGGGACAGGCGATGGCTACACCTTC
CDR3: CASSRGTGDGYTF

D: NA
J: TRBJ1-4
size: NA
V: TRBV27
DNA: TGTGCCAGTACGACGGGGGGGCATGAAAAACTGTTTTTT
CDR3: CASTTGGHEKLFF

D: TRBD1
J: TRBJ1-5
size: NA
V: TRBV27
DNA: TGTGCCAGCAGTTTTGGACAGGGAGGCAATCAGCCCCAGCATTTT
CDR3: CASSFGQGGNQPQHF

D: TRBD1
J: TRBJ1-4
size: NA
V: TRBV19
DNA: TGTGCCAGTAGTAACAGGGGTGGCGAAAAACTGTTTTTT
CDR3: CASSNRGGEKLFF

D: TRBD2
J: TRBJ2-1
size: NA
V: TRBV4-2
DNA: TGTGCCAGCAGCCAAGATAGCGGGGGGGCCAATGAGCAGTTCTTC
CDR3: CASSQDSGGANEQFF

D: NA
J: TRBJ1-4
size: once
V: TRBV19
DNA: TGTGCCAGTAGTCAAGGGGCACAGGGATGGACAACTAATGAAAAACTGTTTTTT
CDR3: CASSQGAQGWTTNEKLFF

D: NA
J: TRBJ2-3
size: NA
V: TRBV19
DNA: TGTGCCAGTAGCCAAAAGCCGGGGTTTTCAGATACGCAGTATTTT
CDR3: CASSQKPGFSDTQYF

D: NA
J: TRBJ1-1
size: NA
V: TRBV6-5
DNA: TGTGCCAGCAGTTACTCCCCGCAGGCTAACACTGAAGCTTTCTTT
CDR3: CASSYSPQANTEAFF

D: NA
J: TRBJ1-4
size: NA
V: TRBV7-9
DNA: TGTGCCAGCAGCTTAGTGGCTTTACAGAATGAAAAACTGTTTTTT
CDR3: CASSLVALQNEKLFF

D: TRBD1
J: TRBJ1-6
size: NA
V: TRBV11-2
DNA: TGTGCCAGCAGCACCCGAAGTCCCTCGGGACAGGGTTTTTCACCCCTCCACTTT
CDR3: CASSTRSPSGQGFSPLHF